These 10 T cell receptor beta chains came from one sample sequenced in a study of beta chain features in type 1 diabetes (dated by TCRdb to 2017 to 2018). These receptors have no known antigen. The method behind the library was the immunoSEQ multiplex PCR assay. The entire amount of isolated RNA was reverse transcribed using the High Capacity cDNA Reverse Transcription Kit, so the sequenced TCRB transcripts were expressed ones. Imported from immuneACCESS, the table was reduced by TCRdb to in-frame sequences with V and J called. These copies leave out some clones; in studies compared against another copy, an unresolved V gene accounts for under half, and the cause of the remainder is not known. For this sample there are about 700,000 clones; 13% appear just once. Clones ranked in the top ten supply 0.02% to 0.025% of the sample. Findings and caveats that apply to the study as a whole: In all four CD4+ subsets, TCRB CDR3 length was moderately but significantly shorter in type 1 diabetes patients.

The source material was naive CD4+ T cells from blood. Reading the label with the study, this specimen's cell subset or site is: true naive CD4+ T cells. These receptors originate from a man between 18 and 35 years old with type 1 diabetes.

The V and J genes are TRBV7-9 and TRBJ2-2, with 7 bases matching TRBD2. V lost 8 bases, J lost 3 bases, and 3 bases stayed unmatched. Germline CDR1 reads SEHNR; CDR2 reads FQNEAQ (reference sequence). The CDR3 covers 13 residues. CDR3 DNA: TGTGCCAGCGCGGGGGAGGACACCGGGGAGCTGTTTTTT. Protein: CASAGEDTGELFF.

This clone came up a few times. This sequence joins TRBV5-1 and TRBJ2-1; perhaps TRBD1 as D (6 bases). The CDR3 sequence is 12 residues long. Trimming removed 3 bases at V and 10 bases at J, with 11 bases between. Germline V gene data show CDR1 as SGHRS and CDR2 as YFSETQ. The CDR3 region is CASSSQGLEQFF. In DNA form, the CDR3 reads TGCGCCAGCAGCTCTCAGGGGTTGGAGCAGTTCTTC. Looking up the rest from reference TRBV5-1 and TRBJ2-1 gives the full variable domain: KAGVTQTPRYLIKTRGQQVTLSCSPISGHRSVSWYQQTPGQGLQFLFEYFSETQRNKGNFPGRFSGRQFSNSRSEMNVSTLELGDSALYLCASSSQGLEQFFGPGTRLTVL.

As concerns this clone: The sample has other DNA sequences that encode this CDR3 too. This rearrangement joins TRBV7-9 to TRBJ1-6; D gene ambiguous. Germline CDR1 and CDR2: SEHNR and FQNEAQ (reference sequence). This CDR3 contains 12 residues. With 6 bases removed from V and 7 bases from J, the gap between germline ends came to 7 bases. The CDR3 is CASSTQNSPLHF. The CDR3 DNA is TGTGCCAGCAGTACTCAGAATTCACCCCTCCACTTT. Based on the CDR3 plus reference TRBV7-9 and TRBJ1-6, the full variable domain is DTGVSQNPRHKITKRGQNVTFRCDPISEHNRLYWYRQTLGQGPEFLTYFQNEAQLEKSRLLSDRFSAERPKGSFSTLEIQRTEQGDSAMYLCASSTQNSPLHFGNGTRLTVT.

The chain links TRBV9 to TRBJ2-5; perhaps TRBD1 as D (5 bases). Germline V gene sequence: CDR1 SGDLS, CDR2 YYNGEE. The CDR3 spans 16 residues. V lost 0 bases to trimming and J lost 0 bases, with 12 bases between them. DNA for the CDR3: TGTGCCAGCAGCGTAGGGGTGACAGAGTACCAAGAGACCCAGTACTTC. The encoded protein is CASSVGVTEYQETQYF.

The J gene is TRBJ1-5, the V gene TRBV5-1, with D unresolved. There are 13 residues in the CDR3. V dropped 0 bases and J dropped 9 bases, with 10 bases sitting between them. CDR1 SGHRS and CDR2 YFSETQ come from the germline V gene. CDR3 sequence reads: CASSLDGLGPQHF. Here the CDR3 DNA reads TGCGCCAGCAGCTTGGATGGGCTCGGGCCCCAGCATTTT. Variable domain in full (rest from reference TRBV5-1 and TRBJ1-5): KAGVTQTPRYLIKTRGQQVTLSCSPISGHRSVSWYQQTPGQGLQFLFEYFSETQRNKGNFPGRFSGRQFSNSRSEMNVSTLELGDSALYLCASSLDGLGPQHFGDGTRLSIL.

V and J are TRBV5-1 and TRBJ1-2; D gene unclear. The V gene lost 4 bases and the J gene lost 3 bases, with 10 bases spanning the gap. The CDR3 length is 13 residues. CDR1 and CDR2 (germline): SGHRS, YFSETQ. This chain's CDR3 is CASSPGQYYGYTF. The DNA of the CDR3 is TGCGCCAGCAGCCCCGGGCAGTACTATGGCTACACCTTC.

This chain connects TRBV7-9 to TRBJ2-7, with TRBD1 matching 8 bases. The CDR3 has 14 residues. The V segment lost 4 bases and the J segment 6 bases; nucleotides outside the gene matches: 8. Germline V lookup: CDR1 SEHNR, CDR2 FQNEAQ (reference sequence). CDR3 sequence (DNA): TGTGCCAGCAGCTCAGGACAGGGCCATTTCGAGCAGTACTTC. It translates to CASSSGQGHFEQYF.

A few counts support this clone. V and J are TRBV30 and TRBJ2-1, with 8 bases lining up with TRBD2. After removal of 3 bases from V and 6 bases from J, the junction contained 13 bases not matched to a gene. Germline V gene lookup returns CDR1 GTSNPN and CDR2 SVGIG (reference sequence). The CDR3 runs to 16 residues. CDR3: CAWSPWLSGGGNEQFF. CDR3 in DNA: TGTGCCTGGAGCCCATGGTTAAGCGGGGGAGGCAATGAGCAGTTCTTC.

This clone was observed a handful of times. The chain combines TRBV6-6 with TRBJ2-7; D is undetermined. Germline V gene lookup returns CDR1 MNHNY and CDR2 SVGAGI (reference sequence). The CDR3 runs 11 residues. Trimming took 6 bases from V and 0 from J, leaving 3 bases between them. DNA for the CDR3: TGTGCCAGCAGGAGCTCCTACGAGCAGTACTTC. Translation gives CASRSSYEQYF.

The table lists this clone with a few counts. Written as DNA, the CDR3 is TGTGCCAGCAGCGTAGGGGCGGGACAGGGCTACAATGAGCAGTTCTTC. Its protein is CASSVGAGQGYNEQFF. The chain uses TRBV9 and TRBJ2-1; 9 nucleotides line up with TRBD1. The junction had 4 bases not matched to a gene; V was cut back by 0 bases and J by 3 bases. CDR1 SGDLS and CDR2 YYNGEE come from the germline V gene. This CDR3 region has 16 residues. Based on the CDR3 plus reference TRBV9 and TRBJ2-1, the full variable domain is DSGVTQTPKHLITATGQRVTLRCSPRSGDLSVYWYQQSLDQGLQFLIQYYNGEERAKGNILERFSAQQFPDLHSELNLSSLELGDSALYFCASSVGAGQGYNEQFFGPGTRLTVL.